These T cell receptor beta chains were read from a single sample in a study of cytomegalovirus exposure and HLA in healthy donors. Sequencing was performed with immunoSEQ multiplex PCR; in TCRdb, only in-frame clones are kept and a portion is missing. The table has roughly 60,000 clones, over 90% seen once. The sequenced sample was PBMCs. The origin of the receptors is a man in his late teens or twenties in good health and CMV-seronegative. Both conserved end residues are part of each CDR3. The D gene is left open where the match is weak. Clone size, where shown, is once, few, many, or a class for clones that have expanded.

>TRBD2|17|TRBJ2-3|NA|TRBV28
TGTGCCAGCAGTAAATACACTAGCGGGACAAGCACAGATACGCAGTATTTT
CASSKYTSGTSTDTQYF
>NA|14|TRBJ2-5|NA|TRBV6-4
TGTGCCAGCAGGGATGAGGCAGGGAAGGCGACCCAGTACTTC
CASRDEAGKATQYF
>NA|13|TRBJ2-7|NA|TRBV6-5
TGTGCCAGCAGCCTACAGGTTGCCTACGAGCAGTACTTC
CASSLQVAYEQYF
>TRBD1|14|TRBJ2-2|NA|TRBV5-1
TGCGCCAGCAGCTCTGCCAGGGGGACCGGGGAGCTGTTTTTT
CASSSARGTGELFF
>TRBD2|15|TRBJ2-7|NA|TRBV19
TGTGCCAGTAGGCGTACGAGCGGGAGTTCGTACGAGCAGTACTTC
CASRRTSGSSYEQYF
>NA|16|TRBJ1-5|once|TRBV28
TGTGCCAGCAGTCCGCAGGGAGGGTATAGCAATCAGCCCCAGCATTTT
CASSPQGGYSNQPQHF
>TRBD1|16|TRBJ2-1|NA|TRBV7-9
TGTGCCAGCAGCTTAAGTCGGGACAGGGTATACAATGAGCAGTTCTTC
CASSLSRDRVYNEQFF
>NA|14|TRBJ1-5|NA|TRBV5-6
TGTGCCAGCAGCTTGGCAGGGATAAATCAGCCCCAGCATTTT
CASSLAGINQPQHF
>NA|14|TRBJ1-2|NA|TRBV7-2
TGTGCCAGCAGCCCTAGAGTGTCTAACTATGGCTACACCTTC
CASSPRVSNYGYTF
>TRBD2|13|TRBJ2-7|NA|TRBV29-1
TGCAGCGTTGACGGTCTAGCGGGAGACGAGCAGTACTTC
CSVDGLAGDEQYF
>NA|13|TRBJ1-1|NA|TRBV7-9
TGTGCCAGCAGCGCACACGACAGGCCTGAAGCTTTCTTT
CASSAHDRPEAFF
>TRBD2|14|TRBJ2-2|NA|TRBV11-3
TGTGCCAGCAGCCAGGGACTAGCTTCCGGGGAGCTGTTTTTT
CASSQGLASGELFF
>NA|14|TRBJ2-7|NA|TRBV9
TGTGCCAGCTCCGACGGAGGGGGGGACTACGAGCAGTACTTC
CASSDGGGDYEQYF
>NA|14|TRBJ2-7|NA|TRBV15
TGTGCCACCAGGGATAGGGGCGGCGCCTACGAGCAGTACTTC
CATRDRGGAYEQYF
>NA|16|TRBJ2-3|NA|TRBV5-8
TGTGCCAGCAGCTTGGTTGTAGCTGTAGACACAGATACGCAGTATTTT
CASSLVVAVDTDTQYF
>NA|14|TRBJ1-1|NA|TRBV7-9
TGTGCCAGCAGCGTACCAGGGGCGGGCACTGAAGCTTTCTTT
CASSVPGAGTEAFF
>TRBD2|16|TRBJ2-5|NA|TRBV9
TGTGCCAGCAGCGTAGAGTCTAGCGGGCCCCAAGAGACCCAGTACTTC
CASSVESSGPQETQYF
>TRBD2|14|TRBJ2-3|NA|TRBV25-1
TGTGCCAGCAGTGAACTAGCGGGAGCAGATACGCAGTATTTT
CASSELAGADTQYF
>TRBD2|16|TRBJ2-1|NA|TRBV4-2
TGTGCCAGCAGCCAAGATGGGGCGGGAGGATTGGATGAGCAGTTCTTC
CASSQDGAGGLDEQFF
>TRBD1|14|TRBJ1-2|NA|TRBV5-6
TGTGCCAGCCGACGGGACAGGGGAAACAATGGCTACACCTTC
CASRRDRGNNGYTF
>TRBD1|15|TRBJ1-2|NA|TRBV6-1
TGTGCCAGCAGTGAATCCGGGACAGGGGGTACTGGCTACACCTTC
CASSESGTGGTGYTF
>TRBD2|19|TRBJ2-1|NA|TRBV27
TGTGCCAGCAGTCCGACAGCGGGAGGGCCTAGTAGGGGGTACAATGAGCAGTTCTTC
CASSPTAGGPSRGYNEQFF
>NA|12|TRBJ1-5|NA|TRBV2
TGTGCCAGCAGCAGCGTCAATCAGCCCCAGCATTTT
CASSSVNQPQHF
>TRBD2|13|TRBJ2-7|NA|TRBV7-2
TGTGCCAGCAGCGCCACCGGGGGGTACGAGCAGTACTTC
CASSATGGYEQYF
>TRBD2|14|TRBJ2-3|NA|TRBV14
TGTGCCAGCAGCGGCGGGAGATTTTCAGATACGCAGTATTTT
CASSGGRFSDTQYF
>TRBD2|16|TRBJ2-5|NA|TRBV11-3
TGTGCCAGCAGCTTAGGGGGGACTAGCGGGACGGAGACCCAGTACTTC
CASSLGGTSGTETQYF
>NA|15|TRBJ2-1|NA|TRBV19
TGTGCCAGTAGTATAGAAGTGGCGGGACGGAATGAGCAGTTCTTC
CASSIEVAGRNEQFF
>NA|14|TRBJ2-7|NA|TRBV27
TGTGCCAGCAGTTTGGGCAGGGGGAGGTACGAGCAGTACTTC
CASSLGRGRYEQYF
>NA|15|TRBJ1-2|NA|TRBV4-1
TGCGCCAGCAGCCAAGATCCGGGGGATTGGTATGGCTACACCTTC
CASSQDPGDWYGYTF
>TRBD2|16|TRBJ2-2|NA|TRBV19
TGTGCCAGTACTCCAGCGGGGTATACGAACACCGGGGAGCTGTTTTTT
CASTPAGYTNTGELFF
>TRBD2|14|TRBJ2-1|NA|TRBV11-2
TGTGCCAGCAGCTTTCTAGCGGTTTACAATGAGCAGTTCTTC
CASSFLAVYNEQFF
>TRBD1|14|TRBJ1-2|NA|TRBV28
TGTGCCAGCAGGTTGGACAGGGAAGGCTATGGCTACACCTTC
CASRLDREGYGYTF
>TRBD2|14|TRBJ2-3|NA|TRBV19
TGTGCCAGTAGTATACTAGCGGGACCAGATACGCAGTATTTT
CASSILAGPDTQYF
>NA|13|TRBJ2-2|NA|TRBV5-1
TGCGCCAGCAGCTCGCGGGTGGACGGGGAGCTGTTTTTT
CASSSRVDGELFF
>TRBD1|14|TRBJ1-5|NA|TRBV29-1
TGCAGCGTTGGGAGCGACAGGGCGGGTCAGCCCCAGCATTTT
CSVGSDRAGQPQHF
>NA|11|TRBJ2-7|NA|TRBV28
TGTGCCAGCAGTTTCATCCACGAGCAGTACTTC
CASSFIHEQYF
>TRBD1|15|TRBJ2-7|NA|TRBV28
TGTGCCAGCTTACGTGGACAGGGAGGTTCCTACGAGCAGTACTTC
CASLRGQGGSYEQYF
>TRBD1|15|TRBJ1-3|NA|TRBV6-5
TGTGCCAGCAGCCAGACAGGGTACTCTGGAAACACCATATATTTT
CASSQTGYSGNTIYF
>TRBD2|15|TRBJ2-7|NA|TRBV27
TGTGCCAGCAGTTTATCGCCTAGCGGGAGTTACGAGCAGTACTTC
CASSLSPSGSYEQYF
>NA|14|TRBJ2-2|NA|TRBV28
TGTGCCAGCAGTTCCCCCGGTGGCACCGGGGAGCTGTTTTTT
CASSSPGGTGELFF
>NA|13|TRBJ2-3|NA|TRBV29-1
TGCAGCGTAGGGACAATATACACAGATACGCAGTATTTT
CSVGTIYTDTQYF
>NA|12|TRBJ1-1|NA|TRBV30
TGTGCCTGGAATACTGCGACTCGTGAAGCTTTCTTT
CAWNTATREAFF
>TRBD2|18|TRBJ2-5|once|TRBV7-2
TGTGCCAGCAGTTCCCCGGGAGGCAGGGTGATAGTTAGAGAGACCCAGTACTTC
CASSSPGGRVIVRETQYF
>NA|13|TRBJ2-5|NA|TRBV27
TGTGCCAGCAGTTCAAGGGGTGAAGAGACCCAGTACTTC
CASSSRGEETQYF
>TRBD1|16|TRBJ1-1|NA|TRBV28
TGTGCCAGCGGGTTTACCCGCGGGACAGGCAACACTGAAGCTTTCTTT
CASGFTRGTGNTEAFF
>TRBD1|14|TRBJ2-5|NA|TRBV27
TGTGCCAGCAGTTTATTGGGCAGGGGGGAGACCCAGTACTTC
CASSLLGRGETQYF